This T cell receptor beta chain is from a study of blood T cell repertoires in COVID-19. About the study: From the United States, Italy and Spain came samples of acute and convalescent COVID-19. In each case, the material was cDNA or gDNA derived from T cells, B-cell-depleted T cells, or PBMCs.

It was during active infection that Seattle patients were enrolled and then longitudinally followed. This CDR3 has 13 amino acids. Worth noting for this clone: An end of the junction does not agree with germline; a read error may underlie this.

Per the original methods: Reference gene primer amplification gave nucleated cell count estimates. Using immunoSEQ multiplex PCR, the repertoire was profiled, and TCRdb retains in-frame clones only, with some absent. V and J calls and clone size are copied from that table; D and trimming were computed from the DNA. The sample shows roughly 500,000 clones, 80% to 90% of them seen only once. The chain recombines TRBV12-3 or TRBV12-4 with TRBJ2-7; 7 bases match TRBD1. This TCR was recovered from a man between 18 and 35 years old with COVID-19, enrolled during active disease. The material sequenced was peripheral blood. The DNA for the CDR3 is TGTGCCAGCAGGTTAGGGGGCATATACGAGCAGTACTTC. Translation gives CASRLGGIYEQYF.